These 21 T cell receptor beta chains share one sample of origin, sequenced in a study of T cells in Graves' hyperthyroidism and ophthalmopathy. Authors of the study amplified TCR beta CDR3 regions from RNA transcripts. A first-round RT-PCR of the TCR CDR3 used the HTBI primer set. TCRdb ran MiXCR on the multiplex PCR reads and lists one entry per CDR3 protein. This sample yields roughly 800,000 distinct CDR3 sequences, of which around 39% are seen a single time; 7.5% to 9.5% belongs to the top ten. Sequenced material: blood. These TCRs come from a young man with Graves' hyperthyroidism.

The chain recombines TRBV7-2 with TRBJ2-2, with 12 bases fitting TRBD1. The CDR3 is 17 residues long. CDR1 SGHTA and CDR2 FQGNSA come from the germline V gene. With 5 bases clipped from V and 4 bases from J, the junction kept 8 bases outside the gene matches. CDR3 sequence (DNA): TGTGCCAGCAGCCCCCCCGGGACAGGGGGCTTCACCGGGGAGCTGTTTTTT. It translates to CASSPPGTGGFTGELFF.

This clonotype was counted a few times. V is TRBV7-9 and J is TRBJ1-2; D not resolved. V gave up 1 base and J gave up 9 bases, with 15 bases separating them. The CDR3 is 14 residues long. From germline, CDR1 is SEHNR and CDR2 FQNEAQ (reference sequence). The CDR3 region is CASSLESILRSYTF. The CDR3 coding sequence is TGTGCCAGCAGCTTAGAGAGTATTCTCAGAAGCTACACCTTC.

At least ten counts were recorded for this clonotype. The chain uses TRBV9 and TRBJ1-6; no firm D call. CDR3 size: 13 residues. The germline V gene has CDR1 SGDLS and CDR2 YYNGEE. V was clipped by 4 bases and J by 10 bases, with 12 bases between them. The CDR3 DNA reads TGTGCCAGCAGCCCCCCAGGAGGATCACCCCTCCACTTT. Its translation: CASSPPGGSPLHF.

This clonotype was observed a handful of times. The CDR3 sequence is CASSFLVGADTQYF. As DNA, the CDR3 is TGTGCCAGCAGCTTCCTCGTTGGGGCAGATACGCAGTATTTT. V is TRBV7-7 and J is TRBJ2-3, with unresolved D. The CDR3 loop spans 14 amino acids. V lost 3 bases and J 4 bases, leaving 11 bases between the germline ends. In germline, CDR1 is SSHAT, CDR2 FNYEAQ (reference sequence).

This clonotype showed up many times. The chain combines TRBV15 with TRBJ1-6; the match to TRBD1 covers 9 bases. The germline gives CDR1 LNHNV, CDR2 YYDKDF (reference sequence). CDR3 length: 14 residues. V was clipped by 5 bases and J by 9 bases; unmatched bases: 5. This CDR3 is CATSWDRESSPLHF. DNA of the CDR3: TGTGCCACCAGCTGGGACAGGGAAAGTTCACCCCTCCACTTT.

V is TRBV5-4 and J is TRBJ2-5, with no clear D. Looked up from germline, CDR1 is SGHNT and CDR2 is YYREEE (reference sequence). The CDR3 totals 14 residues. Trimming removed 1 base at V and 2 bases at J, with 9 bases between. For the CDR3, the DNA is TGTGCCAGCAGCTTGAAACATTCTCAAGAGACCCAGTACTTC. This encodes CASSLKHSQETQYF. Combining the CDR3 with reference TRBV5-4 and TRBJ2-5 gives the whole variable domain ETGVTQSPTHLIKTRGQQVTLRCSSQSGHNTVSWYQQALGQGPQFIFQYYREEENGRGNFPPRFSGLQFPNYSSELNVNALELDDSALYLCASSLKHSQETQYFGPGTRLLVL.

The chain uses TRBV7-9 and TRBJ1-4, with 9 bases fitting TRBD1. The J segment lost 8 bases and the V segment lost 5 bases, leaving 6 bases of the junction unmatched. The V gene's germline CDR1 is SEHNR and CDR2 FQNEAQ (reference sequence). The CDR3 is 14 amino acids. CDR3 loop: CASSRTGVSEKLFF. The CDR3 coding sequence is TGTGCCAGCAGCCGGACAGGGGTTAGCGAAAAACTGTTTTTT.

The chain recombines TRBV29-1 with TRBJ2-3; D tentatively fits TRBD1 or TRBD2 (5 bases each). The CDR3 consists of 11 residues. The V gene's germline CDR1 is SQVTM and CDR2 ANQGSEA. The V end was cut by 7 bases, the J end by 1 base, with 6 bases between. The CDR3 nucleotides are TGCAGCGGAGGGGGCACAGATACGCAGTATTTT. Residues: CSGGGTDTQYF.

A single count supports this clonotype. This likely comes from a read error, as the CDR3 has no conserved phenylalanine or tryptophan at its end. V and J are TRBV7-9 and TRBJ2-5; D might be TRBD1 or TRBD2, each matching 5 bases. CDR1 SEHNR and CDR2 FQNEAQ come from the germline V gene (reference sequence). Trimming stripped 1 base from V and 4 bases from J, with 13 bases between. This CDR3 spans 15 amino acids. The CDR3 DNA sequence: TGTGCCAGCAGCTTAGGGGACCCTGGGGGAGAGACCCAGTACCTC. Its protein product is CASSLGDPGGETQYL.

The rearrangement uses TRBV19 and TRBJ1-5; D gene unclear. Germline assignment: CDR1 LNHDA and CDR2 SQIVND (reference sequence). Trimming shortened V by 7 bases and J by 3 bases, and 22 bases separated the two germline ends. The CDR3 loop spans 17 amino acids. CDR3 region: CASTKRPGYEVNQPQHF. DNA for the CDR3: TGTGCCAGTACCAAACGCCCGGGGTATGAGGTCAATCAGCCCCAGCATTTT.

The chain recombines TRBV9 with TRBJ1-5, with D possibly TRBD1 on 6 matching bases. From germline, CDR1 is SGDLS and CDR2 YYNGEE. Trimming left V 0 bases short and J 4 bases short, with 11 bases between. The CDR3 loop spans 15 amino acids. This CDR3 reads CASSVGGALNQPQHF. The CDR3 DNA reads as TGTGCCAGCAGCGTAGGGGGGGCCCTAAATCAGCCCCAGCATTTT.

The chain combines TRBV29-1 with TRBJ2-7; D gene unclear. The V and J ends lost 8 bases and 1 base respectively, with 9 bases between them. This CDR3 spans 11 amino acids. The V gene's germline CDR1 is SQVTM and CDR2 ANQGSEA. CDR3 in amino acids: CSSPQSYEQYF. The DNA for the CDR3 is TGCAGCAGCCCACAGTCCTACGAGCAGTACTTC.

There are many counts of this clonotype. V is TRBV20-1 and J is TRBJ1-5, with a weak D call TRBD1 (5 bases). Germline CDR1 and CDR2: DFQATT and SNEGSKA (reference sequence). Between the trimmed V and J ends, which lost 6 bases and 5 bases, there was a span of 14 bases. The CDR3 loop spans 13 amino acids. CDR3 DNA sequence: TGCAGTGCCGTGAGGGGCGGCTATCAGCCCCAGCATTTT. The encoded protein is CSAVRGGYQPQHF.

The V gene is TRBV6-6, the J gene TRBJ1-5, with D uncertain. V lost 5 bases, J lost 6 bases, and 11 bases lay in between. There are 13 residues in the CDR3. CDR1 MNHNY and CDR2 SVGAGI come from the germline V gene (reference sequence). CDR3 nucleotide sequence: TGTGCCAGCAGTAACAGTATCGGTCAGCCCCAGCATTTT. Translated, it gives CASSNSIGQPQHF.

In DNA form, the CDR3 reads TGCAGCGCCGGGGAGGGAGAGACCCAGTACTTC. Amino acids: CSAGEGETQYF. V gene TRBV29-1 combines with J gene TRBJ2-5; 7 bases fit TRBD2. V was clipped by 7 bases and J by 4 bases; unmatched bases: 3. CDR3 length: 11 residues. The germline V gene encodes CDR1 SQVTM and CDR2 ANQGSEA.

The chain joins TRBV7-9 to TRBJ2-7; D not resolved. With 4 bases removed from V and 6 bases from J, the gap between germline ends came to 16 bases. The germline CDR1 and CDR2 sequences are SEHNR and FQNEAQ (reference sequence). This CDR3 spans 14 amino acids. CDR3: CASSSLWVRSEQYF. In nucleotides, the CDR3 is TGTGCCAGCAGCTCCCTGTGGGTCCGGAGCGAGCAGTACTTC. The whole variable domain, remainder taken from reference TRBV7-9 and TRBJ2-7, is DTGVSQNPRHKITKRGQNVTFRCDPISEHNRLYWYRQTLGQGPEFLTYFQNEAQLEKSRLLSDRFSAERPKGSFSTLEIQRTEQGDSAMYLCASSSLWVRSEQYFGPGTRLTVT.

On this clonotype: This likely comes from a read error, as the CDR3 has no conserved phenylalanine or tryptophan at its end. The genes are TRBV5-1 and TRBJ1-1, with 8 bases identical to TRBD1. Trimming removed 0 bases from V and 5 bases from J; junction bases left unmatched: 6. Germline V gene sequence: CDR1 SGHRS, CDR2 YFSETQ. The length of the CDR3 is 15 residues. The chain's CDR3 is CASSLETRGRTEAFL. The CDR3 DNA reads as TGCGCCAGCAGCTTGGAAACCAGGGGGCGGACTGAAGCTTTCCTT.

Of note for this clonotype: An end of the junction does not agree with germline; a read error may underlie this. The rearrangement links TRBV7-9 to TRBJ2-7; D perhaps matches TRBD1 (5 bases). Germline V gene data show CDR1 as SEHNR and CDR2 as FQNEAQ (reference sequence). CDR3 size: 16 residues. The CDR3 is CASSQVGAGSSYEQYF. The CDR3 DNA reads as TGCGCCAGCAGCCAAGTTGGGGCAGGCAGCTCCTACGAGCAGTACTTC.

This clonotype was observed at least ten times. The chain combines TRBV9 with TRBJ1-2, with D possibly being TRBD1 (5 bases). V was shortened by 1 base and J by 4 bases, with 14 bases between the two germline ends. This CDR3 spans 15 amino acids. Germline loops: CDR1 SGDLS, CDR2 YYNGEE. CDR3 amino acids: CASSVTQGGVYGYTF. The CDR3 DNA reads TGTGCCAGCAGCGTAACCCAGGGCGGAGTCTATGGCTACACCTTC.

The chain employs TRBV24-1 and TRBJ1-1, with TRBD1 as a possible D gene (5 bases). CDR1 KGHDR and CDR2 SFDVKD come from the germline V gene. Trimming took off 11 bases at V and 5 bases at J, with 14 bases between the two ends. The length of the CDR3 is 12 residues. The CDR3 DNA is TGTGCCAGCCGGTACGGGACGACTGAAGCTTTCTTT. It yields the protein CASRYGTTEAFF.

This clonotype was seen a few times. The CDR3 loop reads CASSLGGIPYEQYF. The CDR3 DNA reads as TGTGCCAGCAGCTTAGGAGGCATACCCTACGAGCAGTACTTC. The chain employs TRBV7-2 and TRBJ2-7; D unresolved. V was shortened by 1 base and J by 2 bases, with 9 bases between the two germline ends. The CDR3 runs to 14 residues. Germline V gene data show CDR1 as SGHTA and CDR2 as FQGNSA.